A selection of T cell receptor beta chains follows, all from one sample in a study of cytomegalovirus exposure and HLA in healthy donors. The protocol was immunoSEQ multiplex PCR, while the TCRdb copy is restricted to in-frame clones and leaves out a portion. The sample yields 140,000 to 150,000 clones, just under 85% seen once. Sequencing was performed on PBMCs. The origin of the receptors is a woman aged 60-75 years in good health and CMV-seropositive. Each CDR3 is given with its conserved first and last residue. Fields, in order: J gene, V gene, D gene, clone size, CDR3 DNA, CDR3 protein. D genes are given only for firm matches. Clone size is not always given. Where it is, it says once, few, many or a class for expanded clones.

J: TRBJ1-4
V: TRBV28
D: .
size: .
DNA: TGTGCCAGCAGTTCGAGAAGGGGGAATGAAAAACTGTTTTTT
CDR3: CASSSRRGNEKLFF

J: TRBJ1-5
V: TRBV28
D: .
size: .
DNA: TGTGCCAGCAGGCTCACAGGGCGATACAATCAGCCCCAGCATTTT
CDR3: CASRLTGRYNQPQHF

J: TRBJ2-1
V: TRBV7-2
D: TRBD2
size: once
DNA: TGTGCCAGCAGCTTAACTAGCGGGGCTGATAACAATGAGCAGTTCTTC
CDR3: CASSLTSGADNNEQFF

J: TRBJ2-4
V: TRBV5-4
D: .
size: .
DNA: TGTGCCAGCAGCTTGAGGCTAGAAAACATTCAGTACTTC
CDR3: CASSLRLENIQYF

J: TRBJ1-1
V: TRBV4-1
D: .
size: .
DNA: TGCGCCAGCAGCCGGGGGCCGAGGGACACTGAAGCTTTCTTT
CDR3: CASSRGPRDTEAFF

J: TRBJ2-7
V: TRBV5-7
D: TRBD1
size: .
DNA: TGTGCCAGCAGCTTCACCCTCGACAGGGAAGGGGACGAGCAGTACTTC
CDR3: CASSFTLDREGDEQYF

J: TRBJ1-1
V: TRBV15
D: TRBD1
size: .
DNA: TGTGCCACCAGCAGTTTGACAGGGGGCAACACTGAAGCTTTCTTT
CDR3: CATSSLTGGNTEAFF

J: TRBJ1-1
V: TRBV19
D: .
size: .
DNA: TGTGCCAGTAGTATACTCGGGAGTTCGGAAGCTTTCTTT
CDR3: CASSILGSSEAFF

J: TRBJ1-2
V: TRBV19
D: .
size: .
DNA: TGTGCCAGTAGTATCCCCAGGAACAACTATGGCTACACCTTC
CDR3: CASSIPRNNYGYTF

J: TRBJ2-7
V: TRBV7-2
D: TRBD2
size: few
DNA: TGTGCCAGCAGCTTATCTAGCGGGAGTGTCGAGCAGTACTTC
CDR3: CASSLSSGSVEQYF

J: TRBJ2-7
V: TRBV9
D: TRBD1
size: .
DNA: TGTGCCAGCAGCGTAGCCCCCGGACAGGGAACCTACGAGCAGTACTTC
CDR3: CASSVAPGQGTYEQYF

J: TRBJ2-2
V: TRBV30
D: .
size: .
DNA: TGTGCCTGGAGTTCTACAGGGAGGGAAGTCGGGGAGCTGTTTTTT
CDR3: CAWSSTGREVGELFF

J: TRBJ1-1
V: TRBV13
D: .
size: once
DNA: TGTGCCAGCAGCCCACTCGGGGGGCGGAGAACTGAAGCTTTCTTT
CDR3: CASSPLGGRRTEAFF

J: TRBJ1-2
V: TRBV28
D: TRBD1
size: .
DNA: TGTGCCAGCAGTTGGGGACAGGGTGGGGCCCTCGGCTACACCTTC
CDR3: CASSWGQGGALGYTF

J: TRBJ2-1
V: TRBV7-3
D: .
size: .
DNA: TGTGCCAGCAGCTTAAATAGTCCATTACTTTCCTACAATGAGCAGTTCTTC
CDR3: CASSLNSPLLSYNEQFF

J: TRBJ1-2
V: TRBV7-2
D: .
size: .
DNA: TGTGCCAGCAGTTCTTGGGACAATTTAAATGGCTACACCTTC
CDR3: CASSSWDNLNGYTF

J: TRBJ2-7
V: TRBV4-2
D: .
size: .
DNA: TGTGCCAGCAGCCAAGATGAGGGCAGGGGCTACGAGCAGTACTTC
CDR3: CASSQDEGRGYEQYF

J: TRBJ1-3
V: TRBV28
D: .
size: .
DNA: TGTGCCAGCAGTGTGGGGGGGAGCTCTGGAAACACCATATATTTT
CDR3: CASSVGGSSGNTIYF

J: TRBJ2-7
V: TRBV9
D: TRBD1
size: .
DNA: TGTGCCAGCAGCGTAGGGGAGGCAGGGGGCTTGTACGAGCAGTACTTC
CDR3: CASSVGEAGGLYEQYF

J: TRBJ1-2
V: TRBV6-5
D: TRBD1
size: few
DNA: TGTGCCAGCAGCCGACAGGGTGTTAACTATGGCTACACCTTC
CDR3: CASSRQGVNYGYTF

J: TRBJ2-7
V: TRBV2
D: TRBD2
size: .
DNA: TGTGCCAGCAGGCCGGGGAGGGTCTACGAGCAGTACTTC
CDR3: CASRPGRVYEQYF

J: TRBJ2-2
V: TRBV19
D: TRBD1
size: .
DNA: TGTGCCAGTAGTATCGGACAGGCCGGGGAGCTGTTTTTT
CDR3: CASSIGQAGELFF

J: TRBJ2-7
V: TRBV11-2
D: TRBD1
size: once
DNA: TGTGCCAGCAGCTTAGGCAAACCGGGACAGGGCTACGAGCAGTACTTC
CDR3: CASSLGKPGQGYEQYF

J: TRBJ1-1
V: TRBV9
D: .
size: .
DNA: TGTGCCAGCAGCGTAGCGGGGGGCGGTGGTGAAGCTTTCTTT
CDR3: CASSVAGGGGEAFF

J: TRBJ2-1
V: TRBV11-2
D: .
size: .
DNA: TGTGCCAGCAGCTTAGTTGTGGGGCCTTTGAATGAGCAGTTCTTC
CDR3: CASSLVVGPLNEQFF

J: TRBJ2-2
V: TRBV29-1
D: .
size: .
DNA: TGCAGCGTTTCCGACTCAATGTACAACACCGGGGAGCTGTTTTTT
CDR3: CSVSDSMYNTGELFF